This T cell receptor beta chain was captured by sequencing in a study of early T cells in non-severe SARS-CoV-2 infection. Across the study: Sequenced bulk RNA came from whole blood that was unsorted, and chains were unpaired. Study-level results: Matching against VDJdb likely underestimated virus-specific expansions, favoring anti-spike CD8.

This clonotype was detected ten times or more. What it binds is unknown. CDR1 is SGHRS and CDR2 is YFSETQ in the germline V gene. There are 13 residues in the CDR3. Deletions cut 2 bases from V and 8 bases from J, with 13 bases between. Separate cDNA molecules each had unique molecular identifiers attached to them. Each CDR3 protein gets one entry after TCRdb re-called the 5' RACE reads with MiXCR. The table shows 90,000 to 120,000 distinct CDR3 sequences, with about 12% occurring only once. The sequencing sample was made of whole blood. The chain joins TRBV5-1 to TRBJ1-1, with D hard to call. The receptor was derived from an adult who was a healthcare worker with PCR-confirmed SARS-CoV-2 infection or an uninfected control (not recorded which). The CDR3 DNA sequence: TGCGCCAGCAGCTTAAGCGTTTCTGGAGAAGCTTTCTTT. Its protein is CASSLSVSGEAFF.